The 29 T cell receptor beta chains reported below all come from one sample, sequenced in a study of T cell repertoires in cytomegalovirus infection. These receptors lack a known antigen. TCRdb analysed the reads with MiXCR anew, one entry per CDR3 protein. The sample records roughly 920,000 distinct CDR3 sequences, 30% to 40% being singletons. The sequencing here drew on cultured CD8+ T cells from PBMCs, taken from culture after CMV antigen stimulation. These receptors were taken from a human donor in good health (CMV status not recorded). Some clones in this sample may be carry-over from other donors' samples.

This clonotype was detected a few times. J is TRBJ2-3 and V is TRBV15; 9 bases agree with TRBD1. The J segment lost 6 bases and the V segment lost 0 bases, leaving 7 bases of the junction unmatched. The germline V gene encodes CDR1 LNHNV and CDR2 YYDKDF (reference sequence). The CDR3 runs 16 residues. The CDR3 protein is CATSRDGDRVGDTQYF. Here the CDR3 DNA reads TGTGCCACCAGCAGAGATGGGGACAGGGTCGGCGATACGCAGTATTTT.

On this clonotype: Likely a read error: the CDR3 ends without its conserved phenylalanine or tryptophan. The genes are TRBV7-9 and TRBJ1-1, with unresolved D. Trimming removed 5 bases from V and 4 bases from J, with 11 bases in between. Germline V gene sequence: CDR1 SEHNR, CDR2 FQNEAQ (reference sequence). The CDR3 is made up of 13 amino acids. The CDR3 spells CASSPKIGTEAFL. The CDR3, as DNA: TGTGCCAGCAGCCCTAAGATAGGCACTGAAGCTTTCCTT.

In this sample, this clonotype turned up a few times. The genes are TRBV27 and TRBJ1-2, with 8 bases matching TRBD1. Germline-derived CDR1 and CDR2 are MNHEY and SMNVEV (reference sequence). V was pared by 2 bases and J by 4 bases, with 6 bases of the junction left unmatched. CDR3 length: 15 amino acids. The CDR3 here is CASSLRQGAAYGYTF. The CDR3 region has the DNA TGTGCCAGCAGTTTAAGGCAGGGGGCAGCCTATGGCTACACCTTC.

The chain uses TRBV6-6 and TRBJ2-3; either TRBD1 or TRBD2 may supply D (5 bases each). This CDR3 region has 14 residues. Trimming shortened V by 2 bases and J by 0 bases, and 6 bases separated the two germline ends. Germline CDR1 is MNHNY and CDR2 is SVGAGI (reference sequence). The DNA for the CDR3 is TGTGCCAGCAGTTACGGGGACAGCACAGATACGCAGTATTTT. Amino acid sequence: CASSYGDSTDTQYF.

This clonotype came up a few times. This chain links TRBV10-3 with TRBJ1-1; D unclear. The CDR3 has 11 amino acids. Per germline, CDR1 ENHRY and CDR2 SYGVKD. The V and J ends lost 6 bases and 4 bases respectively, with 6 bases between them. This chain's CDR3 is CAIRAGTEAFF. In DNA, the CDR3 is TGTGCCATCAGGGCGGGCACTGAAGCTTTCTTT.

This clonotype appeared many times. The chain joins TRBV11-3 to TRBJ2-1; TRBD2 matches at 13 bases. This CDR3 is built from 16 residues. The trim removed 5 bases at V and 10 bases at J, leaving 11 bases unmatched. Germline CDR1 SGHNT, CDR2 YENEEA. The CDR3 region has the DNA TGTGCCAGCAGCCAAAGGGTACTAGCGGGGGGGGAGGAGCAGTTCTTC. Amino acids: CASSQRVLAGGEEQFF. Filled out from reference TRBV11-3 and TRBJ2-1, the complete variable domain reads EAGVVQSPRYKIIEKKQPVAFWCNPISGHNTLYWYLQNLGQGPELLIRYENEEAVDDSQLPKDRFSAERLKGVDSTLKIQPAELGDSAVYLCASSQRVLAGGEEQFFGPGTRLTVL.

The chain has TRBV12-3 or TRBV12-4 and TRBJ2-3, with TRBD2 matching 16 bases. The CDR3 runs to 16 residues. V shed 5 bases and J 4 bases; nucleotides not matched to a gene: 3. CDR3 in DNA: TGTGCCAGCAGTGGGACTAGCGGGAGGGGGCCAGATACGCAGTATTTT. Its protein product is CASSGTSGRGPDTQYF.

This clonotype occurred many times. The gene calls are TRBV7-6 and TRBJ1-2, with a weak D call TRBD1 (6 bases). The V end lost 2 bases, the J end lost 8 bases, and 18 bases lay between the germline ends. The germline V gene encodes CDR1 SGHVS and CDR2 FNYEAQ. The CDR3 totals 15 residues. The CDR3 is CASSLSGAYSLGYTF. In DNA form, the CDR3 reads TGTGCCAGCAGCTTATCAGGGGCCTATTCCCTAGGCTACACCTTC.

This clonotype turned up a few times. The CDR3 here is CATSNPTGDGTDTQYF. The CDR3 coding sequence is TGTGCCACCAGCAACCCTACCGGGGATGGGACAGATACGCAGTATTTT. The rearrangement uses TRBV15 and TRBJ2-3; D perhaps matches TRBD2 (5 bases). Germline CDR1 is LNHNV and CDR2 is YYDKDF (reference sequence). V lost 4 bases and J lost 3, with 17 bases in between. The CDR3 loop spans 16 amino acids.

The chain is built from TRBV11-2 and TRBJ1-1; 10 nucleotides agree with TRBD1. The CDR3 has 20 residues. CDR1 and CDR2 from the germline V gene are SGHAT and FQNNGV. Germline trimming cut 2 bases from V and 1 base from J; bases unmatched to any gene: 16. The CDR3 protein is CASSLWRPRDRGHSNTEAFF. CDR3 nucleotide sequence: TGTGCCAGCAGCTTATGGCGGCCCCGGGACAGGGGCCACTCGAACACTGAAGCTTTCTTT.

The chain recombines TRBV2 with TRBJ2-3; 8 positions agree with TRBD1. The CDR3 has 14 residues. CDR1 and CDR2 from the germline V gene are SNHLY and FYNNEI. With 2 bases clipped from V and 6 bases from J, the junction kept 4 bases outside the gene matches. The CDR3 nucleotides are TGTGCCAGCAGTGAACAGGGGGCAGAGGATACGCAGTATTTT. This translates into CASSEQGAEDTQYF.

The chain is built from TRBV27 and TRBJ1-4; D is possibly TRBD1 (5 bases). The CDR3 has 13 amino acids. CDR1 is MNHEY and CDR2 is SMNVEV in the germline V gene (reference sequence). Trimming stripped 10 bases from V and 8 bases from J, with 17 bases between. The CDR3 loop is CATRPNRGEKLFF. For the CDR3, the DNA is TGTGCCACCCGACCTAATCGGGGGGAAAAACTGTTTTTT. Combining the CDR3 with reference TRBV27 and TRBJ1-4 gives the whole variable domain EAQVTQNPRYLITVTGKKLTVTCSQNMNHEYMSWYRQDPGLGLRQIYYSMNVEVTDKGDVPEGYKVSRKEKRNFPLILESPSPNQTSLYFCATRPNRGEKLFFGSGTQLSVL.

J is TRBJ2-2 and V is TRBV4-1; the match to TRBD2 covers 9 bases. Unmatched junction bases numbered 4, after V lost 4 bases and J lost 1 base. The CDR3 extends over 16 amino acids. Per germline, CDR1 MGHRA and CDR2 YSYEKL. The CDR3 DNA sequence: TGCGCCAGCAGCCGATTGACTAGCGGGAACACCGGGGAGCTGTTTTTT. It is translated as CASSRLTSGNTGELFF.

This clonotype came up a few times. V usage is TRBV13 and J usage is TRBJ2-7, with TRBD1 matching 10 bases. CDR3 size: 14 residues. Trimming removed 3 bases from V and 3 bases from J; junction bases left unmatched: 2. The germline CDR1 and CDR2 sequences are PRHDT and FYEKMQ (reference sequence). The DNA of the CDR3 is TGTGCCAGCAGCTTCGGGACAGGGGTCTACGAGCAGTACGTC. Protein sequence: CASSFGTGVYEQYV.

The CDR3 region is CANSSTEGSSEQYV. The CDR3 DNA reads as TGTGCCAACAGCAGCACGGAAGGGAGTAGCGAGCAGTACGTC. V gene TRBV11-2 combines with J gene TRBJ2-7, with TRBD2 as a possible D gene (5 bases). Germline V gene data show CDR1 as SGHAT and CDR2 as FQNNGV. CDR3 length equals 14 residues.

This clonotype has only a few counts. The chain couples TRBV2 to TRBJ1-1; D unclear. This CDR3 is 22 amino acids long. CDR1 and CDR2 from the germline V gene are SNHLY and FYNNEI. V lost 6 bases and J 1 base, leaving 36 bases between the germline ends. The CDR3 DNA reads TGTGCCAGCAGGGGCCGTAGGCAGCAGGAAACCCACTTTACTTTCGGGAACACTGAAGCTTTCTTT. Its protein is CASRGRRQQETHFTFGNTEAFF.

This clonotype was found a few times. The junction departs from the called germline gene at one end, perhaps through a read error. The V and J genes are TRBV7-9 and TRBJ2-1; D is perhaps TRBD2 (5 bases). The length of the CDR3 is 15 residues. Germline loops: CDR1 SEHNR, CDR2 FQNEAQ (reference sequence). CDR3 nucleotides: TGTGCCAGCAGCTTAGGCGGGCTATATTACAGTGAGCAGTTCTTC. Its translation is CASSLGGLYYSEQFF. Full variable domain (rest looked up from reference TRBV7-9 and TRBJ2-1): DTGVSQNPRHKITKRGQNVTFRCDPISEHNRLYWYRQTLGQGPEFLTYFQNEAQLEKSRLLSDRFSAERPKGSFSTLEIQRTEQGDSAMYLCASSLGGLYYSEQFFGPGTRLTVL.

Comment on this clonotype: A read error may account for a junction end that differs from germline. The genes are TRBV7-8 and TRBJ1-2; D might be TRBD1 (5 bases). Looked up from germline, CDR1 is SGHVS and CDR2 is FQNEAQ. The CDR3 extends over 15 amino acids. The CDR3 DNA sequence: TGTGCCAGCGGCTTAGAGTCCGGGGGGAACTATGGCTACACCTTC. Its translation is CASGLESGGNYGYTF.

The chain uses TRBV15 and TRBJ2-1, with D possibly TRBD2 on 5 matching bases. CDR1 is LNHNV, CDR2 YYDKDF, per germline (reference sequence). The CDR3 is 14 residues long. V was cut by 5 bases and J by 6 bases, with 14 bases left in between. The CDR3 loop is CATSWTRAVNEQFF. The CDR3 DNA reads as TGTGCCACCAGCTGGACGAGGGCTGTCAATGAGCAGTTCTTC. Combining the CDR3 with reference TRBV15 and TRBJ2-1 gives the whole variable domain DAMVIQNPRYQVTQFGKPVTLSCSQTLNHNVMYWYQQKSSQAPKLLFHYYDKDFNNEADTPDNFQSRRPNTSFCFLDIRSPGLGDTAMYLCATSWTRAVNEQFFGPGTRLTVL.

The V and J genes are TRBV7-6 and TRBJ1-2; no definite D call. Germline V gene sequence: CDR1 SGHVS, CDR2 FNYEAQ. V lost 0 bases, J lost 3 bases, and 14 bases lay in between. The CDR3 has 16 residues. The CDR3 nucleotides read TGTGCCAGCAGCTTAGCGCCCGCGGGTAGCGACTATGGCTACACCTTC. It specifies CASSLAPAGSDYGYTF.

The chain joins TRBV5-5 to TRBJ1-6, with D maybe TRBD1 (5 bases). This CDR3 has 15 residues. From germline, CDR1 is SGHKS and CDR2 YYEKEE (reference sequence). Trimming removed 6 bases at V and 6 bases at J, with 16 bases between. CDR3 sequence reads: CASILGWGTNSPLHF. The CDR3 region has the DNA TGTGCCAGCATCCTCGGGTGGGGGACTAATTCACCCCTCCACTTT.

This clonotype has a count of ten or more. This chain uses TRBV7-2 with TRBJ2-5; a weak D match, TRBD2 (6 bases). The length of the CDR3 is 15 residues. Germline V gene data show CDR1 as SGHTA and CDR2 as FQGNSA. V lost 2 bases to trimming and J lost 1 base, with 11 bases between them. Written as DNA, the CDR3 is TGTGCCAGCAGCTTAAATCGGGGGTTCCAAGAGACCCAGTACTTC. The encoded protein is CASSLNRGFQETQYF.

This sequence joins TRBV24-1 and TRBJ2-5; 7 positions agree with TRBD1. With 4 bases clipped from V and 2 bases from J, the junction kept 3 bases outside the gene matches. The CDR3 extends over 14 amino acids. Germline CDR1 KGHDR, CDR2 SFDVKD. The CDR3 DNA follows: TGTGCCACCAGTGACCCGGACAGGCAAGAGACCCAGTACTTC. Its protein product is CATSDPDRQETQYF.

The chain couples TRBV12-3 or TRBV12-4 to TRBJ1-1; D remains ambiguous. Trimming cost V 6 bases and J 1 base, with 15 bases left between them. The CDR3 spans 15 residues. In DNA, the CDR3 is TGTGCCAGCAGCCCCTCGCAAGGGCCGAACACTGAAGCTTTCTTT. It is translated as CASSPSQGPNTEAFF.

This clonotype was counted many times. This chain uses TRBV27 with TRBJ1-2, with unresolved D. The CDR3 contains 13 residues. Germline V gene sequence: CDR1 MNHEY, CDR2 SMNVEV (reference sequence). The V end lost 6 bases, the J end lost 7 bases, and 15 bases lay between the germline ends. This CDR3 is CASSPIGRGGYTF. The DNA of the CDR3 is TGTGCCAGCAGCCCGATCGGGCGGGGTGGCTACACCTTC.

This chain connects TRBV12-3 or TRBV12-4 to TRBJ2-7; 10 nucleotides line up with TRBD2. The CDR3 runs 15 residues. The ends lost 6 bases at V and 3 bases at J; junction bases unmatched: 8. CDR3 in amino acids: CASRFSGGHVYEQYF. As DNA, the CDR3 is TGTGCCAGCAGATTTAGCGGGGGGCATGTCTACGAGCAGTACTTC.

In this sample, this clonotype turned up a few times. The chain has TRBV6-2 or TRBV6-3 and TRBJ2-1, with 9 bases lining up with TRBD2. V was clipped by 6 bases and J by 7 bases; unmatched bases: 19. The germline CDR1 and CDR2 sequences are MNHEY and SVGEGT. This CDR3 spans 18 amino acids. For the CDR3, the DNA is TGTGCCAGCAGCTGGGGTCCTTTCATGCTAGCGGGGTCTAATGAGCAGTTCTTC. It is translated as CASSWGPFMLAGSNEQFF.

This clonotype was counted a few times. The chain joins TRBV6-2 or TRBV6-3 to TRBJ1-5; D is ambiguous. V was shortened by 3 bases and J by 3 bases, with 9 bases between the two germline ends. This CDR3 spans 14 amino acids. Germline V CDR1 and CDR2: MNHEY, SVGEGT. In DNA form, the CDR3 reads TGTGCCAGCAGTTATAGGAAGATCAATCAGCCCCAGCATTTT. This encodes CASSYRKINQPQHF.

V and J are TRBV24-1 and TRBJ2-1; 7 bases are a match to TRBD1. Looked up from germline, CDR1 is KGHDR and CDR2 is SFDVKD. The junction had 13 bases not matched to a gene; V was cut back by 4 bases and J by 5 bases. The CDR3 runs to 17 residues. CDR3 sequence: CATSETSETGYDNEQFF. The CDR3 DNA is TGTGCCACCAGTGAGACTTCCGAGACAGGGTACGACAATGAGCAGTTCTTC.